The 22 T cell receptor beta chains given below trace back to one sample, sequenced in a study of blood T cell repertoires in COVID-19. Sequencing used immunoSEQ multiplex PCR; TCRdb keeps in-frame clones, though not all of them. This table has some 200,000 clones, about 80% appearing once. Sequencing used peripheral blood. The receptors originated from a woman over 75 with COVID-19, enrolled during active disease.

V usage is TRBV10-3 and J usage is TRBJ2-7; D remains unclear. The germline V gene has CDR1 ENHRY and CDR2 SYGVKD. The CDR3 covers 13 residues. Trimming cost V 2 bases and J 0 bases, with 5 bases left between them. The CDR3 DNA sequence: TGTGCCATCAGTGAGGGTAGCTCCTACGAGCAGTACTTC. This codes for CAISEGSSYEQYF.

The J gene is TRBJ2-3, the V gene TRBV9, with D perhaps matching TRBD2 (6 bases). V dropped 0 bases and J dropped 6 bases, with 11 bases sitting between them. The CDR3 has 14 amino acids. CDR1 and CDR2 from the germline V gene are SGDLS and YYNGEE. CDR3 in DNA: TGTGCCAGCAGCGTAGCTCCTAGCGTCGATACGCAGTATTTT. This encodes CASSVAPSVDTQYF. The variable domain in full, with the rest retrieved from reference TRBV9 and TRBJ2-3, is DSGVTQTPKHLITATGQRVTLRCSPRSGDLSVYWYQQSLDQGLQFLIQYYNGEERAKGNILERFSAQQFPDLHSELNLSSLELGDSALYFCASSVAPSVDTQYFGPGTRLTVL.

The chain has TRBV28 and TRBJ2-1; 9 bases line up with TRBD1. J lost 6 bases, V lost 8 bases, and 8 bases had no gene match. Germline values: CDR1 MDHEN, CDR2 SYDVKM. CDR3 length: 14 amino acids. The CDR3, as DNA: TGTGCCAGCCTTGGTCCGGGACAGGGCAATGAGCAGTTCTTC. This encodes CASLGPGQGNEQFF.

V is TRBV12-3 or TRBV12-4 and J is TRBJ2-1, with D possibly being TRBD2 (5 bases). The ends were cut back, 3 bases at V and 2 bases at J, with 5 bases in the middle. The CDR3 consists of 13 residues. The chain's CDR3 is CASSLTTYNEQFF. The CDR3 nucleotides are TGTGCCAGCAGTTTGACTACCTACAATGAGCAGTTCTTC.

This chain uses TRBV6-1 with TRBJ1-4, with D maybe TRBD1 (5 bases). Trimming took 4 bases from V and 8 from J, leaving 20 bases between them. Germline values: CDR1 MNHNS, CDR2 SASEGT. The length of the CDR3 is 16 residues. The CDR3 bases are TGTGCCAGCAGTGCCCTCGGGGGAGGGTTTCAAGAAAAACTGTTTTTT. It encodes CASSALGGGFQEKLFF.

The rearrangement links TRBV3-1 (or the pseudogene TRBV3-2) to TRBJ1-6, with no clear D. The CDR3 runs to 14 residues. Trimming removed 6 bases from V and 6 bases from J, with 12 bases in between. CDR1 is LGHDT and CDR2 is YNNKEL in the germline V gene (reference sequence). CDR3 in DNA: TGTGCCAGCAGTCCTACAGATTTTAATTCACCCCTCCACTTT. Translating it yields CASSPTDFNSPLHF.

The V gene is TRBV18, the J gene TRBJ1-4; 7 positions agree with TRBD1. The CDR3 sequence is 14 residues long. Germline CDR1 is KGHSH and CDR2 is LQKENI. The ends lost 1 base at V and 8 bases at J; junction bases unmatched: 4. The CDR3 nucleotides are TGTGCCAGCTCACCACAGGCCAGGGGGGAAAAACTGTTTTTT. Its translation: CASSPQARGEKLFF.

The chain couples TRBV6-1 to TRBJ1-2, with a weak D call TRBD1 (6 bases). V lost 0 bases and J lost 4, with 12 bases in between. The V gene's germline CDR1 is MNHNS and CDR2 SASEGT. This CDR3 has 15 amino acids. This CDR3 is CASSEAYRGIYGYTF. The CDR3 nucleotides are TGTGCCAGCAGTGAAGCGTATAGGGGGATCTATGGCTACACCTTC.

Written as DNA, the CDR3 is TGTGCCAGCAGCTTAGAAAGCGGGGGTGGCTACACCTTC. It translates to CASSLESGGGYTF. V usage is TRBV7-3 and J usage is TRBJ1-2; D is possibly TRBD1 (5 bases). This CDR3 has 13 residues. Trimming took 2 bases from V and 7 from J, leaving 11 bases between them. Germline V gives CDR1 SGHTA, CDR2 FQGTGA.

The CDR3 here is CASWEGGGETQYF. Written as DNA, the CDR3 is TGTGCCAGCTGGGAAGGCGGGGGAGAGACCCAGTACTTC. The chain employs TRBV5-5 and TRBJ2-5; 7 nucleotides match TRBD2. CDR1 SGHKS and CDR2 YYEKEE come from the germline V gene (reference sequence). The J segment lost 4 bases and the V segment lost 7 bases, leaving 7 bases of the junction unmatched. The CDR3 spans 13 residues.

The V call is TRBV19, the J call TRBJ2-7; no reliable D call. This CDR3 spans 12 amino acids. The V end was cut by 4 bases, the J end by 0 bases, with 4 bases between. Germline loops: CDR1 LNHDA, CDR2 SQIVND (reference sequence). The CDR3 DNA reads TGTGCCAGTAGTAGCGCCTCCTACGAGCAGTACTTC. Translation gives CASSSASYEQYF.

The chain joins TRBV5-1 to TRBJ1-1, with D tentatively TRBD1 (5 bases). Per germline, CDR1 SGHRS and CDR2 YFSETQ. CDR3 size: 14 residues. The ends were cut back, 4 bases at V and 2 bases at J, with 12 bases in the middle. The DNA of the CDR3 is TGCGCCAGCAGCATCCGGTGGGGCAACACTGAAGCTTTCTTT. Its translation: CASSIRWGNTEAFF. Based on the CDR3 plus reference TRBV5-1 and TRBJ1-1, the full variable domain is KAGVTQTPRYLIKTRGQQVTLSCSPISGHRSVSWYQQTPGQGLQFLFEYFSETQRNKGNFPGRFSGRQFSNSRSEMNVSTLELGDSALYLCASSIRWGNTEAFFGQGTRLTVV.

This chain connects TRBV15 to TRBJ2-7; D is perhaps TRBD2 (7 bases). The V gene lost 7 bases and the J gene lost 2 bases, with 21 bases spanning the gap. The CDR3 runs to 16 residues. CDR1 is LNHNV and CDR2 is YYDKDF in the germline V gene (reference sequence). The CDR3, as DNA: TGTGCCACCACCAACCTTGGGGGGGCTAGAACCTACGAGCAGTACTTC. Amino acid sequence: CATTNLGGARTYEQYF.

This clone was recorded a few times. The chain couples TRBV21-1 to TRBJ1-2. TRBV21-1 corresponds to a pseudogene. The CDR3 extends over 14 amino acids. CDR3 in amino acids: CASLGSGVNYGYTF. The DNA of the CDR3 is TGTGCCAGCCTGGGTTCCGGGGTCAACTATGGCTACACCTTC.

DNA for the CDR3: TGCGCCAGCAGCTGGGCCGGGACAGATAGCACAGATACGCAGTATTTT. Protein product: CASSWAGTDSTDTQYF. J is TRBJ2-3 and V is TRBV5-1, with TRBD1 matching over 7 bases. The junction had 7 bases not matched to a gene; V was cut back by 3 bases and J by 0 bases. The CDR3 has 16 amino acids. CDR1 is SGHRS and CDR2 is YFSETQ in the germline V gene. The full variable domain, with the rest looked up from reference TRBV5-1 and TRBJ2-3, is KAGVTQTPRYLIKTRGQQVTLSCSPISGHRSVSWYQQTPGQGLQFLFEYFSETQRNKGNFPGRFSGRQFSNSRSEMNVSTLELGDSALYLCASSWAGTDSTDTQYFGPGTRLTVL.

The count of this clone is one. The gene calls are TRBV7-8 and TRBJ1-2; D gene ambiguous. CDR1 SGHVS and CDR2 FQNEAQ come from the germline V gene. V was shortened by 5 bases and J by 8 bases, with 12 bases between the two germline ends. This CDR3 is built from 12 residues. The DNA for the CDR3 is TGTGCCAGCAGCCCCTCTCGCGCCGGCTACACCTTC. Translating it yields CASSPSRAGYTF.

The genes are TRBV11-2 and TRBJ2-5; D call uncertain. Germline V CDR1 and CDR2: SGHAT, FQNNGV. The CDR3 spans 14 residues. V lost 6 bases and J 6 bases, leaving 17 bases between the germline ends. CDR3 in amino acids: CASSQDWVGKTQYF. The DNA of the CDR3 is TGTGCCAGCAGTCAAGACTGGGTCGGTAAGACCCAGTACTTC.

This clone was detected only a few times. The V gene is TRBV12-5, the J gene TRBJ1-5; D is perhaps TRBD1 (5 bases). The ends were cut back, 6 bases at V and 6 bases at J, with 15 bases in the middle. The CDR3 consists of 14 residues. Germline assignment: CDR1 LGHNT and CDR2 FRNRAP. CDR3 sequence: CASGPGMASQPQHF. In DNA form, the CDR3 reads TGTGCTAGTGGCCCAGGGATGGCAAGTCAGCCCCAGCATTTT.

The chain combines TRBV28 with TRBJ2-5, with D possibly TRBD2 on 6 matching bases. The germline CDR1 and CDR2 sequences are MDHEN and SYDVKM. Trimming took off 3 bases at V and 1 base at J, with 9 bases between the two ends. The CDR3 loop spans 14 amino acids. CDR3 region: CASSFGGTQETQYF. CDR3 DNA sequence: TGTGCCAGCAGTTTTGGAGGGACCCAAGAGACCCAGTACTTC.

The genes are TRBV3-1 (or the pseudogene TRBV3-2) and TRBJ1-2; 10 bases match TRBD1. This CDR3 is built from 19 residues. J was trimmed by 4 bases and V by 1 base; bases with no gene match: 15. CDR1 and CDR2 from the germline V gene are LGHDT and YNNKEL (reference sequence). CDR3 sequence: CASSQGYGDRGLQGYGYTF. The CDR3 DNA is TGTGCCAGCAGCCAAGGGTACGGGGACAGGGGTCTTCAGGGCTATGGCTACACCTTC.

The V gene is TRBV5-8, the J gene TRBJ1-5, with a tentative D call TRBD1 (5 bases). V lost 1 base to trimming and J lost 3 bases, with 11 bases between them. The CDR3 covers 15 residues. In germline, CDR1 is SGHTS, CDR2 YDEGEE. The chain's CDR3 is CASSLPRADNQPQHF. CDR3 in DNA: TGTGCCAGCAGCTTGCCCAGGGCGGACAATCAGCCCCAGCATTTT.

The chain combines TRBV4-1 with TRBJ1-2, with 7 positions matching TRBD1. V lost 4 bases to trimming and J lost 1 base; unmatched junction nucleotides: 6. Germline CDR1 and CDR2: MGHRA and YSYEKL. The CDR3 consists of 15 residues. In DNA form, the CDR3 reads TGCGCCAGCAGCCCGCAGACAGGGAGTAACTATGGCTACACCTTC. It specifies CASSPQTGSNYGYTF.